One and the same sample provided the 25 T cell receptor beta chains below, sequenced in a study of CD8+ T cells in alopecia areata. Treatment: oral pan-JAK inhibitor, 5-10 mg twice daily. Extraction and reverse transcription of RNA yielded cDNA as the sequencing template. TCRdb's table, derived via immunoSEQ multiplex PCR, lists solely in-frame clones and lacks some. The sample yields about 180,000 clones, roughly half seen once. The material sequenced was CD8+ T cells sorted from blood, taken around week 54, from a patient treated with tofacitinib. The receptors originated from a human donor with alopecia areata.

The V gene is TRBV30, the J gene TRBJ2-7; no definite D call. V was cut by 4 bases and J by 0 bases, with 13 bases left in between. There are 14 residues in the CDR3. The germline CDR1 and CDR2 sequences are GTSNPN and SVGIG (reference sequence). CDR3 loop: CAWKQSPSSYEQYF. In DNA form, the CDR3 reads TGTGCCTGGAAACAGTCTCCGAGCTCCTACGAGCAGTACTTC.

The chain has TRBV27 and TRBJ1-4; TRBD1 might be the D (5 bases). The CDR3 is made up of 15 amino acids. Germline V gene lookup returns CDR1 MNHEY and CDR2 SMNVEV (reference sequence). V lost 3 bases and J lost 3, with 11 bases in between. The CDR3 region has the DNA TGTGCCAGCAGTTTCACAGGAGGGGCTAATGAAAAACTGTTTTTT. It specifies CASSFTGGANEKLFF.

This chain joins TRBV9 and TRBJ2-5, with D perhaps TRBD1 (5 bases). The CDR3 spans 14 residues. Between the trimmed V and J ends, which lost 4 bases and 5 bases, there was a span of 15 bases. Per the germline V gene, CDR1 is SGDLS and CDR2 is YYNGEE. CDR3 amino acids: CASSYTGVGETQYF. CDR3 in DNA: TGTGCCAGCAGCTACACAGGTGTTGGGGAGACCCAGTACTTC.

This sequence joins TRBV5-6 and TRBJ2-3; D uncertain. The V and J ends lost 1 base and 1 base respectively, with 10 bases between them. Germline CDR1 reads SGHDT; CDR2 reads YYEEEE. The CDR3 has 15 amino acids. The chain's CDR3 is CASSLNRRGTDTQYF. CDR3 bases: TGTGCCAGCAGCTTGAATAGGAGAGGCACAGATACGCAGTATTTT.

V usage is TRBV29-1 and J usage is TRBJ2-7, with no clear D. The V end lost 1 base, the J end lost 2 bases, and 15 bases lay between the germline ends. This CDR3 contains 15 residues. Per the germline V gene, CDR1 is SQVTM and CDR2 is ANQGSEA. CDR3 sequence reads: CSVEGTGQTPYEQYF. CDR3 bases: TGCAGCGTTGAAGGTACCGGGCAGACACCCTACGAGCAGTACTTC.

The genes are TRBV4-1 and TRBJ1-2, with no clear D. V lost 3 bases to trimming and J lost 7 bases, with 6 bases between them. The CDR3 length is 11 residues. CDR1 and CDR2 (germline): MGHRA, YSYEKL. CDR3 nucleotides: TGCGCCAGCAGCCAGGGAAGTGGCTACACCTTC. It yields the protein CASSQGSGYTF.

This clone was counted a few times. The gene calls are TRBV9 and TRBJ2-7, with 11 bases lining up with TRBD2. V was clipped by 3 bases and J by 7 bases; unmatched bases: 3. Germline V lookup: CDR1 SGDLS, CDR2 YYNGEE. CDR3 size: 13 residues. The CDR3 DNA reads TGTGCCAGCAGCGCAGGGACTAGCGGTGAGCAGTACTTC. Translation gives CASSAGTSGEQYF. The full variable domain, its missing parts supplied by reference TRBV9 and TRBJ2-7, is DSGVTQTPKHLITATGQRVTLRCSPRSGDLSVYWYQQSLDQGLQFLIQYYNGEERAKGNILERFSAQQFPDLHSELNLSSLELGDSALYFCASSAGTSGEQYFGPGTRLTVT.

The J gene is TRBJ1-4, the V gene TRBV4-3; maybe TRBD1 (6 bases). Deletions cut 3 bases from V and 8 bases from J, with 34 bases between. CDR1 and CDR2 (germline): LGHNA, YSLEER. The CDR3 has 21 residues. In DNA form, the CDR3 reads TGCGCCAGCAGCCACCTGTACCCGGGCAGCAGGGGAGGGGGTCTTAAGGAAAAACTGTTTTTT. Amino acids: CASSHLYPGSRGGGLKEKLFF.

The chain combines TRBV11-2 with TRBJ1-1; no firm D call. Trimming left V 0 bases short and J 4 bases short, with 6 bases between. Germline-derived CDR1 and CDR2 are SGHAT and FQNNGV. The CDR3 contains 13 residues. In DNA form, the CDR3 reads TGTGCCAGCAGCTTAGATTTGGGCACTGAAGCTTTCTTT. This codes for CASSLDLGTEAFF.

Concerning this clone: This same CDR3 is encoded by further DNA sequences in the sample. This chain joins TRBV30 and TRBJ1-1; maybe TRBD1 (5 bases). Germline CDR1 is GTSNPN and CDR2 is SVGIG (reference sequence). V dropped 0 bases and J dropped 5 bases, with 7 bases sitting between them. The CDR3 covers 12 residues. The CDR3: CAWSVGGTEAFF. The CDR3 DNA is TGTGCCTGGAGTGTTGGGGGGACTGAAGCTTTCTTT.

The V call is TRBV29-1, the J call TRBJ1-1; D perhaps matches TRBD1 (5 bases). Trimming pared 2 bases from V and 2 bases from J, leaving 12 bases between. Germline lookup yields CDR1 SQVTM and CDR2 ANQGSEA. The CDR3 is made up of 14 amino acids. This chain's CDR3 is CSVESLGVNTEAFF. The CDR3 DNA reads as TGCAGCGTTGAATCGCTGGGGGTAAACACTGAAGCTTTCTTT.

This clone appeared a single time. The CDR3 nucleotides are TGTGCCAGCAGTGAAGCGGGCAGTAAGCCTGCTAACTATGGCTACACCTTC. It yields the protein CASSEAGSKPANYGYTF. The chain employs TRBV2 and TRBJ1-2, with no clear D. The germline V gene encodes CDR1 SNHLY and CDR2 FYNNEI. The CDR3 sequence is 17 residues long. Trimming took 0 bases from V and 0 from J, leaving 14 bases between them.

This chain joins TRBV5-6 and TRBJ2-5; 7 positions agree with TRBD2. The trim removed 3 bases at V and 5 bases at J, leaving 7 bases unmatched. The CDR3 extends over 14 amino acids. Per the germline V gene, CDR1 is SGHDT and CDR2 is YYEEEE. The CDR3 is CASSWTSVYETQYF. DNA of the CDR3: TGTGCCAGCAGCTGGACTAGTGTATACGAGACCCAGTACTTC.

This clone was counted a few times. The chain has TRBV25-1 and TRBJ2-5, with TRBD1 matching over 9 bases. Germline V gene data show CDR1 as MGHDK and CDR2 as SYGVNS. This CDR3 contains 16 residues. Trimming at V came to 3 bases and at J to 5 bases, leaving 10 bases not matched to a gene. This CDR3 is CASSDVRTGERETQYF. The CDR3 DNA reads as TGTGCCAGCAGTGACGTTAGGACAGGGGAGCGGGAGACCCAGTACTTC.

This clone appeared a few times. The V call is TRBV29-1, the J call TRBJ1-2; tentatively, D is TRBD1 (5 bases). The CDR3 totals 11 residues. CDR1 is SQVTM, CDR2 ANQGSEA, per germline. Between the trimmed V and J ends, which lost 3 bases and 8 bases, there was a span of 10 bases. As DNA, the CDR3 is TGCAGCGTTGACCGAGACAGCGGCTACACCTTC. Its protein is CSVDRDSGYTF.

This clone was counted between two and nine times. This chain connects TRBV4-2 to TRBJ1-1; the D is unclear. The length of the CDR3 is 12 residues. Trimming cost V 0 bases and J 6 bases, with 5 bases left between them. The germline V gene has CDR1 LGHNA and CDR2 YNFKEQ. In DNA form, the CDR3 reads TGTGCCAGCAGCCAAGATCCGTCTGAAGCTTTCTTT. Translating it yields CASSQDPSEAFF.

This clone was observed a single time. V usage is TRBV27 and J usage is TRBJ1-1; TRBD1 agrees at 8 bases. CDR3 length: 16 residues. CDR1 is MNHEY and CDR2 is SMNVEV in the germline V gene (reference sequence). The V gene end was trimmed by 5 bases and the J gene end by 4 bases; junction bases not matched to a gene: 12. The CDR3 DNA reads as TGTGCCAGCAGTCTAGAACAGGGGGAGGTCGCCACTGAAGCTTTCTTT. It encodes CASSLEQGEVATEAFF.

This clone was seen a handful of times. This chain uses TRBV10-3 with TRBJ2-1, with TRBD1 as a possible D gene (7 bases). The V and J ends lost 8 bases and 8 bases respectively, with 25 bases between them. Germline V gene lookup returns CDR1 ENHRY and CDR2 SYGVKD. The CDR3 has 16 residues. As DNA, the CDR3 is TGTGCCATCTCAGAAACCGGCCCTTCCAGGGGGGATGAGCAGTTCTTC. This sequence encodes CAISETGPSRGDEQFF.

The sample holds one count of this clone. The chain carries TRBV13 and TRBJ2-1; D is perhaps TRBD1 or TRBD2 (5 bases each). CDR1 is PRHDT and CDR2 is FYEKMQ in the germline V gene (reference sequence). This CDR3 comprises 15 residues. V was shortened by 2 bases and J by 5 bases, with 13 bases between the two germline ends. The CDR3 loop is CASSLQGRTNNEQFF. In DNA form, the CDR3 reads TGTGCCAGCAGCTTACAGGGACGGACAAACAATGAGCAGTTCTTC.

The gene calls are TRBV27 and TRBJ2-5; a weak D match, TRBD2 (6 bases). The length of the CDR3 is 14 residues. Germline CDR1 reads MNHEY; CDR2 reads SMNVEV (reference sequence). V was clipped by 3 bases and J by 2 bases, with 10 bases between them. CDR3 in DNA: TGTGCCAGCAGTTTTTCGGGACTTCAAGAGACCCAGTACTTC. Translating gives CASSFSGLQETQYF.

The V gene is TRBV5-6, the J gene TRBJ2-5, with D perhaps TRBD2 (5 bases). V was clipped by 4 bases and J by 5 bases, with 12 bases between them. Germline V lookup: CDR1 SGHDT, CDR2 YYEEEE. CDR3 length: 13 residues. As DNA, the CDR3 is TGTGCCAGCAGCCCGGAGGCGGCCGAGACCCAGTACTTC. Its translation is CASSPEAAETQYF.

The chain joins TRBV30 to TRBJ2-7; TRBD2 aligns across 7 bases. Germline V gene data show CDR1 as GTSNPN and CDR2 as SVGIG (reference sequence). This CDR3 comprises 14 residues. Trimming took 2 bases from V and 2 from J; bases not matched to a gene: 6. CDR3 bases: TGTGCCTGGAGTCCAATAGCGGGCACCTACGAGCAGTACTTC. Residues: CAWSPIAGTYEQYF.

In the case of this clone: This likely came from a read error, as a far larger clone is one base away. The same CDR3 arises from other DNA sequences in this sample as well. The chain combines TRBV4-1 with TRBJ1-5; possible D gene TRBD1, 5 bases. CDR1 and CDR2 from the germline V gene are MGHRA and YSYEKL. V gave up 0 bases and J gave up 3 bases, with 9 bases separating them. CDR3 length: 15 residues. CDR3 loop: CASSQEPGINQPQHF. Here the CDR3 DNA reads TGCGCCAGCAGCCAAGAGCCAGGGATCAATCAGCCCCAGCATTTT.

The chain is built from TRBV5-1 and TRBJ2-1; D gene uncertain. In germline, CDR1 is SGHRS, CDR2 YFSETQ. This CDR3 has 12 amino acids. V was shortened by 2 bases and J by 0 bases, with 0 bases between the two germline ends. As DNA, the CDR3 is TGCGCCAGCAGCTTCTCCTACAATGAGCAGTTCTTC. Amino acid sequence: CASSFSYNEQFF.

About this clone itself: This specimen includes other DNA sequences encoding the same CDR3. The genes are TRBV9 and TRBJ2-2; D gene ambiguous. Germline V gene data show CDR1 as SGDLS and CDR2 as YYNGEE. This CDR3 is 12 amino acids long. Between the trimmed V and J ends, which lost 3 bases and 2 bases, there was a span of 2 bases. The DNA of the CDR3 is TGTGCCAGCAGCGGTAACACCGGGGAGCTGTTTTTT. This translates into CASSGNTGELFF. The full variable domain, its missing parts supplied by reference TRBV9 and TRBJ2-2, is DSGVTQTPKHLITATGQRVTLRCSPRSGDLSVYWYQQSLDQGLQFLIQYYNGEERAKGNILERFSAQQFPDLHSELNLSSLELGDSALYFCASSGNTGELFFGEGSRLTVL.